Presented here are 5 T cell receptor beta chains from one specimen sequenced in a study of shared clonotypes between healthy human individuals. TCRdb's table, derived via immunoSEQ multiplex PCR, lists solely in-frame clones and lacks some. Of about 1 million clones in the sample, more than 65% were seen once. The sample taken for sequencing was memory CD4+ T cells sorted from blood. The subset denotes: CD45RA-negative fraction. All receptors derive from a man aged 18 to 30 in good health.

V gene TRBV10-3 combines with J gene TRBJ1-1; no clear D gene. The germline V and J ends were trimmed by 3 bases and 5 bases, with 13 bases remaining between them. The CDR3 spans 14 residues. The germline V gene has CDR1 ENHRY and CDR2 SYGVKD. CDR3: CAISDEKRSTEAFF. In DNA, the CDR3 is TGTGCCATCAGTGACGAAAAAAGGTCGACTGAAGCTTTCTTT.

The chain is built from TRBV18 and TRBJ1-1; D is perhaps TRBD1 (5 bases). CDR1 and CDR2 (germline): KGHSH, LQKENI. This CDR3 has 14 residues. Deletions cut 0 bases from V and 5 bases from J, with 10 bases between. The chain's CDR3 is CASSPPGGETEAFF. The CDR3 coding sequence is TGTGCCAGCTCACCACCGGGGGGGGAAACTGAAGCTTTCTTT. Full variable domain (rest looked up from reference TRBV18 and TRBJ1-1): NAGVMQNPRHLVRRRGQEARLRCSPMKGHSHVYWYRQLPEEGLKFMVYLQKENIIDESGMPKERFSAEFPKEGPSILRIQQVVRGDSAAYFCASSPPGGETEAFFGQGTRLTVV.

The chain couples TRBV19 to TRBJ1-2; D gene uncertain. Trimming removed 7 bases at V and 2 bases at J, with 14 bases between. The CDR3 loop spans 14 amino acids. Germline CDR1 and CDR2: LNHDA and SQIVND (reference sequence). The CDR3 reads CASTGDDRNYGYTF. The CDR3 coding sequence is TGTGCCAGTACCGGGGATGACCGAAACTATGGCTACACCTTC.

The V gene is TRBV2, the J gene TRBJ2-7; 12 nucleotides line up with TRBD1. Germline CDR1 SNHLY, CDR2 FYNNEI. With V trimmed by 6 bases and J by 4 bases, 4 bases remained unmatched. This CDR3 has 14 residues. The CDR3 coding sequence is TGTGCCAGCAGGAGGGACAGGGGGCGATACGAGCAGTACTTC. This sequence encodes CASRRDRGRYEQYF.

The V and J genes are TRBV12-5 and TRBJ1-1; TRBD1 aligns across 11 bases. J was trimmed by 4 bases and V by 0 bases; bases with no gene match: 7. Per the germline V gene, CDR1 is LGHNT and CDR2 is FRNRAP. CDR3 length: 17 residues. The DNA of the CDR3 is TGTGCTAGTGGTTTGGTACAAGGACAGGGGGCCGGCACTGAAGCTTTCTTT. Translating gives CASGLVQGQGAGTEAFF.